These T cell receptor beta chains were read from a single sample in a study of cytomegalovirus exposure and HLA in healthy donors. TCRdb keeps only in-frame clones here, not all; method: immunoSEQ multiplex PCR. There are more than 200,000 clones in the sample; 70% to 85% occur only once, and under 0.25% lies in the top ten. The sequenced sample consisted of PBMCs. The receptor set was obtained from a girl aged 2 to 9 in good health and CMV-seronegative. Each CDR3 is given with its conserved first and last residue. The order of the fields is V gene, D gene, J gene, clone size, CDR3 protein, CDR3 DNA. The D gene is left open where the match is weak. Size tells how often a clone was seen (once, few, many) or the class of an expanded clone, and some rows leave it out.

>TRBV2|TRBD1|TRBJ1-1|-
CASRKTGDNTEAFF
TGTGCCAGCCGAAAGACAGGGGACAACACTGAAGCTTTCTTT
>TRBV9|-|TRBJ1-4|-
CASSVAEGGNEKLFF
TGTGCCAGCAGCGTAGCTGAGGGAGGAAATGAAAAACTGTTTTTT
>TRBV4-1|-|TRBJ1-4|few
CASSQVINEKLFF
TGCGCCAGCAGCCAAGTTATTAATGAAAAACTGTTTTTT
>TRBV9|-|TRBJ2-7|-
CASSVSSAATYEQYF
TGTGCCAGCAGCGTTTCTAGCGCTGCGACCTACGAGCAGTACTTC
>TRBV18|TRBD1|TRBJ2-2|few
CASSPPQNRGWVTGELFF
TGTGCCAGCTCACCACCTCAAAACAGGGGATGGGTCACCGGGGAGCTGTTTTTT
>TRBV5-1|TRBD2|TRBJ2-3|-
CASSSGLAADTQYF
TGCGCCAGCAGCTCGGGACTAGCGGCAGATACGCAGTATTTT
>TRBV30|-|TRBJ2-7|-
CAWSSTAHYEQYF
TGTGCCTGGAGTTCGACAGCGCACTACGAGCAGTACTTC
>TRBV6-5|TRBD1|TRBJ2-7|-
CASSERDRGYEQYF
TGTGCCAGCAGCGAACGGGACAGGGGCTACGAGCAGTACTTC
>TRBV27|-|TRBJ2-7|once
CASRRRAGEQYF
TGTGCCAGCAGGAGGAGGGCGGGCGAGCAGTACTTC
>TRBV19|-|TRBJ2-1|few
CASSYQGGNEQFF
TGTGCCAGTAGTTATCAGGGCGGTAATGAGCAGTTCTTC
>TRBV25-1|TRBD1|TRBJ1-1|-
CAGRKIGTANTEAFF
TGTGCCGGTAGGAAGATTGGGACAGCTAACACTGAAGCTTTCTTT
>TRBV6-1|-|TRBJ2-7|-
CASTPGIYEQYF
TGTGCCAGCACCCCAGGGATTTACGAGCAGTACTTC
>TRBV13|-|TRBJ2-2|-
CASSLLGRAGELFF
TGTGCCAGCAGCTTACTTGGTCGGGCCGGGGAGCTGTTTTTT
>TRBV15|-|TRBJ1-1|-
CATRAPVGDTEAFF
TGTGCCACCAGGGCCCCAGTAGGGGACACTGAAGCTTTCTTT
>TRBV7-9|-|TRBJ1-2|-
CASSLPLSVGGYGYTF
TGTGCCAGCAGCTTACCCCTCAGTGTGGGAGGCTATGGCTACACCTTC
>TRBV11-2|TRBD2|TRBJ2-1|-
CASSPHSGEGYNEQFF
TGTGCCAGCAGCCCCCACTCCGGGGAGGGCTACAATGAGCAGTTCTTC
>TRBV13|TRBD2|TRBJ2-5|-
CASSFGTRPQETQYF
TGTGCCAGCAGCTTCGGGACTAGGCCCCAAGAGACCCAGTACTTC
>TRBV4-1|TRBD1|TRBJ1-2|once
CASSQEPGTGGSYGYTF
TGCGCCAGCAGCCAAGAACCCGGGACAGGGGGCTCCTATGGCTACACCTTC
>TRBV5-4|TRBD2|TRBJ2-1|-
CASSSLAGGDWDEQFF
TGTGCCAGCAGCTCCTTAGCGGGAGGGGATTGGGATGAGCAGTTCTTC
>TRBV27|-|TRBJ2-7|-
CASSFQGPSSYEQYF
TGTGCCAGCAGTTTCCAGGGTCCAAGCTCCTACGAGCAGTACTTC
>TRBV5-6|-|TRBJ1-1|-
CASSLDNSRPTEAFF
TGTGCCAGCAGCTTGGATAACAGTAGACCCACTGAAGCTTTCTTT
>TRBV7-3|-|TRBJ2-1|-
CASSLTGGPGGEQFF
TGTGCCAGCAGCTTAACCGGGGGTCCTGGGGGGGAGCAGTTCTTC
>TRBV5-1|TRBD2|TRBJ2-5|-
CASSPGVAGGHSQETQYF
TGCGCCAGCAGCCCCGGGGTAGCGGGGGGTCACTCCCAAGAGACCCAGTACTTC
>TRBV6-5|-|TRBJ2-7|-
CASSYRESAAYEQYF
TGTGCCAGCAGTTACCGTGAGTCCGCCGCCTACGAGCAGTACTTC
>TRBV4-2|TRBD2|TRBJ2-2|-
CASSQDHQGLAGRELFF
TGTGCCAGCAGCCAAGACCACCAAGGACTAGCGGGGCGAGAGCTGTTTTTT
>TRBV11-2|-|TRBJ1-1|-
CASSYGTGDTEAFF
TGTGCCAGCAGCTACGGGACGGGAGACACTGAAGCTTTCTTT
>TRBV7-9|-|TRBJ1-1|-
CASSSGEKNTEAFF
TGTGCCAGCAGCTCAGGGGAAAAGAACACTGAAGCTTTCTTT
>TRBV29-1|-|TRBJ1-5|-
CSVGAGSNQPQHF
TGCAGCGTTGGTGCGGGGAGCAATCAGCCCCAGCATTTT
>TRBV6-5|TRBD2|TRBJ2-1|once
CASSRTSGSYEQFF
TGTGCCAGCAGTCGGACTAGCGGGAGCTATGAGCAGTTCTTC
>TRBV11-2|TRBD2|TRBJ2-7|-
CASSFPTPGLVGHEQYF
TGTGCCAGCAGCTTCCCCACCCCGGGACTAGTGGGCCACGAGCAGTACTTC
>TRBV5-1|TRBD2|TRBJ2-5|once
CASSLGLAGGETQYF
TGCGCCAGCAGCTTGGGACTAGCGGGAGGGGAGACCCAGTACTTC
>TRBV6-1|TRBD1|TRBJ1-2|-
CASSAYHRGGYGYTF
TGTGCCAGCAGTGCCTATCACAGGGGTGGCTATGGCTACACCTTC
>TRBV28|TRBD1|TRBJ1-1|-
CASSLSRQGRGAFF
TGTGCCAGCAGTCTCAGCCGACAGGGGCGGGGGGCTTTCTTT
>TRBV5-5|-|TRBJ2-1|-
CASSLAGGVNNEQFF
TGTGCCAGCAGCTTGGCCGGTGGTGTAAACAATGAGCAGTTCTTC
>TRBV5-4|TRBD2|TRBJ2-3|-
CASSYSPPGLAQVTQYF
TGTGCCAGCAGCTACTCCCCCCCGGGACTAGCGCAGGTTACGCAGTATTTT
>TRBV4-1|-|TRBJ2-7|-
CASSQDRAYEQYF
TGCGCCAGCAGCCAAGACAGGGCCTACGAGCAGTACTTC
>TRBV5-1|-|TRBJ2-3|-
CASSLNEGRTQYF
TGCGCCAGCAGCTTGAACGAGGGTAGGACGCAGTATTTT
>TRBV6-5|TRBD1|TRBJ1-2|-
CASSSTGGRGGYTF
TGTGCCAGCAGTTCCACAGGGGGTAGGGGTGGCTACACCTTC
>TRBV30|-|TRBJ1-2|few
CAWSVAIGGGYTF
TGTGCCTGGAGTGTAGCGATCGGGGGTGGCTACACCTTC
>TRBV5-4|TRBD1|TRBJ2-5|few
CASSTGQGDETQYF
TGTGCCAGCAGCACGGGACAGGGAGACGAGACCCAGTACTTC
>TRBV6-1|-|TRBJ2-7|-
CASRTSGTYEQYF
TGTGCCAGCAGAACCAGCGGAACCTACGAGCAGTACTTC
>TRBV13|TRBD1|TRBJ1-1|-
CASSSRDRFPLTEAFF
TGTGCCAGCAGCTCCCGGGACAGGTTCCCCCTTACTGAAGCTTTCTTT
>TRBV7-2|-|TRBJ1-1|-
CASSTTRGPSPEAFF
TGTGCCAGCAGCACTACAAGGGGTCCCTCTCCTGAAGCTTTCTTT
>TRBV6-5|TRBD1|TRBJ1-4|-
CASSLKRGRDNEKLFF
TGTGCCAGCAGTTTGAAAAGGGGGCGGGATAATGAAAAACTGTTTTTT
>TRBV14|-|TRBJ2-1|-
CASSGEGHYVEQFF
TGTGCCAGCAGCGGAGAGGGACATTACGTAGAGCAGTTCTTC